The rows below give T cell receptor beta chains drawn from one sample of a study of T cells after yellow fever vaccination. TCRdb passed the 5' RACE reads through MiXCR, listing each CDR3 protein once. The sample consists of roughly 65,000 distinct CDR3 sequences, approximately 5% of them appearing once. Source: CD4+ T cells sorted from PBMCs, taken roughly 15 days after the first yellow fever vaccination. The receptor source for this set is a man younger than 30 who received the YFV17D yellow fever vaccine. Both conserved end residues are part of each CDR3. The D gene is left open where the match is weak. Clone size is stated in some rows and not others, as once, few, many or a class when expanded.

TRBJ2-5 | 17 | TRBV5-1 | TRBD2 | many | TGCGCCAGCAGCCGAGGACAGGGACTAGCGGGGTTAGAGACCCAGTACTTC | CASSRGQGLAGLETQYF
TRBJ2-3 | 13 | TRBV20-1 | - | many | TGCAGTGCTAGAGTTGCCAGCACAGATACGCAGTATTTT | CSARVASTDTQYF
TRBJ1-1 | 13 | TRBV5-1 | - | many | TGCGCCAGCACCTACAGGGAAAACACTGAAGCTTTCTTT | CASTYRENTEAFF
TRBJ1-5 | 13 | TRBV15 | - | many | TGTGCCACCAGCAGAGATGCTGGCCAGCCCCAGCATTTT | CATSRDAGQPQHF
TRBJ1-1 | 16 | TRBV20-1 | - | many | TGCAGTGCTAGAGATAGGGGATTTCAGATCGACACTGAAGCTTTCTTT | CSARDRGFQIDTEAFF
TRBJ2-2 | 14 | TRBV30 | - | many | TGTGCCTGGAGTGTCACCCACCTAGGCGGGGAGCTGTTTTTT | CAWSVTHLGGELFF
TRBJ2-2 | 15 | TRBV18 | - | many | TGTGCCAGCTCACCACTGTCCACCTCCACCGGGGAGCTGTTTTTT | CASSPLSTSTGELFF
TRBJ2-5 | 13 | TRBV28 | - | many | TGTGCCAGCAGTTTGAATAGGCGGGAGACCCAGTACTTC | CASSLNRRETQYF
TRBJ2-7 | 13 | TRBV6-6 | - | many | TGTGCCAGCAGTTACTCGGAGGTCCACGAGCAGTACTTC | CASSYSEVHEQYF
TRBJ2-7 | 14 | TRBV5-1 | - | many | TGCGCCAGCAGCTTGGGGGAACATTCCGGGGAGCAGTACTTC | CASSLGEHSGEQYF
TRBJ2-5 | 15 | TRBV6-1 | TRBD1 | many | TGTGCCAGCAGCCTCGGACAGGGCGCGCCGGAGACCCAGTACTTC | CASSLGQGAPETQYF
TRBJ1-2 | 14 | TRBV20-1 | TRBD1 | many | TGCAGTGCTAGGGGCGGGACAGTCAACTATGGCTACACCTTC | CSARGGTVNYGYTF
TRBJ1-1 | 11 | TRBV5-1 | - | many | TGCGCCAGCGCCTTACAGTTTGAAGCTTTCTTT | CASALQFEAFF
TRBJ2-5 | 14 | TRBV4-2 | - | few | TGTGCCAGCAGCCAAGATCGCCGAAAAGAGACCCAGTACTTC | CASSQDRRKETQYF
TRBJ2-1 | 16 | TRBV12-3/TRBV12-4 | - | many | TGTGCCAGCAACATGGGGTGGGAATCCACCTACAATGAGCAGTTCTTC | CASNMGWESTYNEQFF
TRBJ2-5 | 17 | TRBV25-1 | TRBD2 | many | TGTCCCAGCAGTGTCGGGCTACTAGCGGGGGGACAAGAGACCCAGTACTTC | CPSSVGLLAGGQETQYF
TRBJ2-5 | 14 | TRBV5-4 | - | few | TGTGCCAGCAGCTTTGACACCACCCAAGAGACCCAGTACTTC | CASSFDTTQETQYF
TRBJ2-5 | 15 | TRBV20-1 | TRBD1 | many | TGCAGTGCTAGGAACGGACAGGGGGCGGGAGAGACCCAGTACTTC | CSARNGQGAGETQYF
TRBJ2-5 | 13 | TRBV5-1 | - | many | TGCGCCAGCAGCTTAGGAAACCAAGAGACCCAGTACTTC | CASSLGNQETQYF
TRBJ1-5 | 15 | TRBV10-3 | - | - | TGTGCCATCAGTGAGGAACAGGGAGGTAGTCAGCCCCAGCATTTT | CAISEEQGGSQPQHF
TRBJ2-3 | 14 | TRBV7-9 | TRBD1 | many | TGTGCCAGCCAAGCCGGGACAGGCACAGATACGCAGTATTTT | CASQAGTGTDTQYF
TRBJ1-5 | 14 | TRBV2 | - | many | TGTGCCAGCAGTGACATAGGAGGAGATCAGCCCCAGCATTTT | CASSDIGGDQPQHF
TRBJ2-1 | 15 | TRBV5-1 | TRBD1 | many | TGCGCCAGCTCGGGACAGGGGTCGTCCTACAATGAGCAGTTCTTC | CASSGQGSSYNEQFF
TRBJ2-1 | 15 | TRBV7-9 | - | many | TGTGCCAGCAGCTTAGGGGCAGGGTACACTTCTGAGCAGTTCTTC | CASSLGAGYTSEQFF
TRBJ2-1 | 15 | TRBV7-2 | TRBD2 | many | TGTGCCAGCAGTCCGACTAGCGGGGGATACAATGAGCAGTTCTTC | CASSPTSGGYNEQFF
TRBJ1-6 | 17 | TRBV20-1 | - | - | TGCAGTGCTAGAGATCTTCGGGGAGGAACCTATAATTCACCCCTCCACTTT | CSARDLRGGTYNSPLHF
TRBJ1-4 | 13 | TRBV18 | - | - | TGTGCCAGCTCCTTCCAAAGGGACGAAAAACTGTTTTTT | CASSFQRDEKLFF
TRBJ1-1 | 14 | TRBV5-1 | TRBD1 | many | TGCGCCAGCAGCGTGGATGGGACAGGAGGTTCGGCTTTCTTT | CASSVDGTGGSAFF
TRBJ2-2 | 15 | TRBV20-1 | - | many | TGCAGTGCTAGAGCGGGACGCGGGAACACCGGGGAGCTGTTTTTT | CSARAGRGNTGELFF
TRBJ2-1 | 16 | TRBV7-6 | TRBD2 | many | TGTGCCAGCAGCCCGACTAGCGGGGGCCTCTACAATGAGCAGTTCTTC | CASSPTSGGLYNEQFF
TRBJ1-5 | 13 | TRBV29-1 | TRBD1 | many | TGCAGCGCCGGGACAGGGAGGCATCAGCCCCAGCATTTT | CSAGTGRHQPQHF
TRBJ2-3 | 13 | TRBV7-3 | - | few | TGTGCCAGCAGCTCGGGAGATGAGGATACGCAGTATTTT | CASSSGDEDTQYF
TRBJ2-3 | 13 | TRBV6-2/TRBV6-3 | TRBD2 | many | TGTGCCAGCAAGCGGGGGCTCACAGATACGCAGTATTTT | CASKRGLTDTQYF
TRBJ1-6 | 14 | TRBV5-1 | - | many | TGCGCCAGCAGCTTGACAGGAATCGATTCACCCCTCCACTTT | CASSLTGIDSPLHF
TRBJ2-1 | 16 | TRBV7-3 | TRBD2 | many | TGTGCCAGCAGCCCCCTTAGCGGGGGGTCCTACAATGAGCAGTTCTTC | CASSPLSGGSYNEQFF
TRBJ1-3 | 16 | TRBV12-3/TRBV12-4 | - | many | TGTGCCAGCAGTTTTAAGAGGGTTTTGATTGGAAACACCATATATTTT | CASSFKRVLIGNTIYF
TRBJ2-5 | 15 | TRBV5-1 | - | - | TGCGCCAGCAGCTTGGTTGGGACCTTAGAAGAGACCCAGTACTTC | CASSLVGTLEETQYF
TRBJ1-4 | 12 | TRBV6-5 | - | many | TGTGCCAGCAAAGGAACTAATGAAAAACTGTTTTTT | CASKGTNEKLFF
TRBJ1-5 | 15 | TRBV9 | - | many | TGTGCCAGCAGCGTAGCTGGAGGGGAGGGTCAGCCCCAGCATTTT | CASSVAGGEGQPQHF
TRBJ2-2 | 15 | TRBV5-4 | - | few | TGTGCCAGCAGCCGGAGGGACAGTGTGGCCGGGGAGCTGTTTTTT | CASSRRDSVAGELFF
TRBJ2-7 | 14 | TRBV20-1 | TRBD2 | many | TGCAGTGCGCCGAGACTAGCGGGGACCTACGAGCAGTACTTC | CSAPRLAGTYEQYF
TRBJ2-1 | 18 | TRBV29-1 | - | many | TGCAGCGTGCCTAACGGCAGGGGTCTTCCGAGCTCCTACAATGAGCAGTTCTTC | CSVPNGRGLPSSYNEQFF
TRBJ1-1 | 13 | TRBV5-4 | - | many | TGTGCCAGCAGCCGACAGGTGAACACTGAAGCTTTCTTT | CASSRQVNTEAFF
TRBJ2-5 | 15 | TRBV6-2/TRBV6-3 | - | many | TGTGCCAGCAGTTCCTCGGGACTCCCCAGGGAGACCCAGTACTTC | CASSSSGLPRETQYF
TRBJ2-1 | 16 | TRBV5-4 | TRBD2 | many | TGTGCCAGCAGCTTGGTCAGCGGGACCCAGCCCAACGAGCAGTTCTTC | CASSLVSGTQPNEQFF
TRBJ2-3 | 15 | TRBV6-5 | - | many | TGTGCCAGCAGCCAAGTCGGGCTGGGCTCAGATACGCAGTATTTT | CASSQVGLGSDTQYF
TRBJ2-5 | 12 | TRBV30 | - | many | TGTGCCTGGAGTAGACGCCTGGAGACCCAGTACTTC | CAWSRRLETQYF
TRBJ1-6 | 14 | TRBV27 | - | many | TGTGCCAGCAGTTTTACCCCCCCAGGGACACCCCTCCACTTT | CASSFTPPGTPLHF
TRBJ1-1 | 13 | TRBV30 | - | many | TGTGCCTGGAGTGTCCAGGGTTCCCCCCGGGCTTTCTTT | CAWSVQGSPRAFF
TRBJ1-1 | 14 | TRBV5-1 | - | many | TGCGCCAGCAGCCACGGGACGGCGAACACTGAAGCTTTCTTT | CASSHGTANTEAFF
TRBJ2-1 | 19 | TRBV11-2 | - | many | TGTGCCAGCAGCTTAGTCTTTTCCCTTACGAGGAATACCTACAATGAGCAGTTCTTC | CASSLVFSLTRNTYNEQFF
TRBJ1-5 | 14 | TRBV7-9 | TRBD1 | many | TGTGCCAGCAGCTTGGGGCAGGGGGGTCAGCCCCAGCATTTT | CASSLGQGGQPQHF
TRBJ2-5 | 13 | TRBV7-2 | - | many | TGTGCCAGCAGCCCCAGGGTTTGGGAGACCCAGTACTTC | CASSPRVWETQYF